The 21 T cell receptor beta chains given below trace back to one sample, sequenced in a study of blood T cells in healthy people across ages. The authors ran a second PCR of 7 to 11 cycles using a sample-barcoded 5' primer and a J-beta primer mix. TCRdb itself ran the 5' RACE reads through MiXCR, one entry per CDR3 protein. This table has approximately 780,000 distinct CDR3 sequences, about 26% appearing once. This sample also appeared in a second study, on T cells of mothers and their children.

The source material was blood. These receptors all come from a boy aged 5-17 years in good health.

The V and J genes are TRBV6-5 and TRBJ1-5, with a tentative D call TRBD1 (6 bases). Germline values: CDR1 MNHEY, CDR2 SVGAGI. The V and J ends lost 6 bases and 4 bases respectively, with 19 bases between them. The CDR3 is made up of 16 amino acids. The CDR3 spells CASRPVQGGANQPQHF. CDR3 sequence (DNA): TGTGCCAGCAGACCCGTACAGGGAGGGGCAAATCAGCCCCAGCATTTT.

At least ten counts were recorded for this clonotype. This chain joins TRBV7-9 and TRBJ2-3; D is undetermined. Trimming left V 1 base short and J 5 bases short, with 4 bases between. The CDR3 sequence is 12 residues long. From germline, CDR1 is SEHNR and CDR2 FQNEAQ (reference sequence). The CDR3 is CASSLGVDTQYF. In DNA form, the CDR3 reads TGTGCCAGCAGCTTAGGAGTAGATACGCAGTATTTT. The entire variable domain, with the rest obtained from reference TRBV7-9 and TRBJ2-3, is as follows: DTGVSQNPRHKITKRGQNVTFRCDPISEHNRLYWYRQTLGQGPEFLTYFQNEAQLEKSRLLSDRFSAERPKGSFSTLEIQRTEQGDSAMYLCASSLGVDTQYFGPGTRLTVL.

V usage is TRBV3-1 and J usage is TRBJ2-7, with TRBD2 matching 7 bases. Germline V gene sequence: CDR1 LGHDT, CDR2 YNNKEL (reference sequence). The CDR3 covers 17 residues. The junction had 13 bases not matched to a gene; V was cut back by 4 bases and J by 1 base. CDR3 residues: CASSLHEEAGESYEQYF. In DNA form, the CDR3 reads TGTGCCAGCAGCCTTCACGAGGAGGCGGGGGAGTCCTACGAGCAGTACTTC.

In nucleotides, the CDR3 is TGTGCCAGCAGCTTTGTCCCTAGCGCCTTCAATGAGCAGTTCTTC. Protein sequence: CASSFVPSAFNEQFF. The V gene is TRBV7-3, the J gene TRBJ2-1; possible D gene TRBD2, 6 bases. The CDR3 is 15 amino acids. Trimming pared 3 bases from V and 6 bases from J, leaving 15 bases between. CDR1 SGHTA and CDR2 FQGTGA come from the germline V gene.

This chain uses TRBV5-1 with TRBJ2-5, with D possibly TRBD2 on 6 matching bases. The CDR3 has 14 amino acids. CDR1 and CDR2 (germline): SGHRS, YFSETQ. The V and J ends lost 7 bases and 5 bases respectively, with 18 bases between them. The CDR3 nucleotides read TGCGCCAGCCGGCCCCCGGGCCGGGGGGAGACCCAGTACTTC. Its translation: CASRPPGRGETQYF.

The J gene is TRBJ2-2, the V gene TRBV9; 9 nucleotides align to TRBD2. CDR1 SGDLS and CDR2 YYNGEE come from the germline V gene. Trimming at V came to 4 bases and at J to 4 bases, leaving 11 bases not matched to a gene. The CDR3 runs 17 residues. The CDR3 nucleotides are TGTGCCAGCAGCACGGCGGGGGGGCCCTGGGTCACCGGGGAGCTGTTTTTT. It translates to CASSTAGGPWVTGELFF.

V usage is TRBV10-3 and J usage is TRBJ1-3; 8 bases are shared with TRBD1. The germline V gene has CDR1 ENHRY and CDR2 SYGVKD. This CDR3 contains 17 residues. With V trimmed by 8 bases and J by 2 bases, 14 bases remained unmatched. The CDR3 nucleotides read TGTGCCATCCTGGACAGGGAAGGTTATGGGCCTGGAAACACCATATATTTT. It encodes CAILDREGYGPGNTIYF.

This clonotype was detected a few times. The V call is TRBV6-1, the J call TRBJ2-5; no clear D. V lost 3 bases, J lost 6 bases, and 14 bases lay in between. Germline CDR1 and CDR2: MNHNS and SASEGT. The CDR3 spans 14 residues. The CDR3 nucleotides read TGTGCCAGCAGTGAGCTGGACCGTTTTCAGACCCAGTACTTC. Its translation is CASSELDRFQTQYF.

The CDR3 DNA follows: TGTGCCGTCCCCGGGACAGGGACTAACTATGGCTACACCTTC. Protein sequence: CAVPGTGTNYGYTF. This sequence joins TRBV10-3 and TRBJ1-2; 9 positions agree with TRBD1. Germline V gene sequence: CDR1 ENHRY, CDR2 SYGVKD. CDR3 length equals 14 residues. The trim removed 11 bases at V and 0 bases at J, leaving 7 bases unmatched.

The CDR3 sequence is CASSQDRVGGKNIQYF. The CDR3 nucleotides are TGTGCCAGCAGCCAAGATCGAGTGGGGGGGAAAAACATTCAGTACTTC. V gene TRBV3-1 combines with J gene TRBJ2-4; TRBD2 matches at 7 bases. The CDR3 loop spans 16 amino acids. From germline, CDR1 is LGHDT and CDR2 YNNKEL (reference sequence). Trimming removed 0 bases from V and 4 bases from J; junction bases left unmatched: 6. The full variable domain, rest sourced from reference TRBV3-1 and TRBJ2-4, is DTAVSQTPKYLVTQMGNDKSIKCEQNLGHDTMYWYKQDSKKFLKIMFSYNNKELIINETVPNRFSPKSPDKAHLNLHINSLELGDSAVYFCASSQDRVGGKNIQYFGAGTRLSVL.

The genes are TRBV4-2 and TRBJ2-6; D remains unclear. From germline, CDR1 is LGHNA and CDR2 YNFKEQ. CDR3 size: 14 residues. V was pared by 3 bases and J by 0 bases, with 3 bases between. The CDR3 DNA reads TGTGCCAGCAGCCACCCCTCTGGGGCCAACGTCCTGACTTTC. Translating it yields CASSHPSGANVLTF.

This clonotype was picked up a small number of times. V is TRBV20-1 and J is TRBJ2-3, with D tentatively TRBD2 (5 bases). Germline CDR1 is DFQATT and CDR2 is SNEGSKA (reference sequence). The CDR3 runs to 15 residues. Trimming took off 0 bases at V and 7 bases at J, with 17 bases between the two ends. CDR3 region: CSARDSRRGLHTQYF. DNA for the CDR3: TGCAGTGCTAGAGATTCGCGGCGAGGGCTGCATACGCAGTATTTT.

The genes are TRBV5-5 and TRBJ1-1; D unclear. V was pared by 4 bases and J by 2 bases, with 18 bases between. This CDR3 has 16 residues. CDR1 is SGHKS and CDR2 is YYEKEE in the germline V gene (reference sequence). The CDR3 region is CASSPGPFSANTEAFF. The CDR3 DNA is TGTGCCAGCAGCCCTGGCCCTTTTTCGGCCAACACTGAAGCTTTCTTT.

V usage is TRBV7-9 and J usage is TRBJ2-5, with 10 bases matching TRBD2. The DNA end lines up better with TRBJ2-7; the J call may be wrong. CDR1 is SEHNR, CDR2 FQNEAQ, per germline (reference sequence). This CDR3 contains 16 residues. The CDR3 DNA follows: TGTGCCAGCAGCTACCTTCGAACTAGCGGGGTGGGCGAGCAGTACTTC. Its protein is CASSYLRTSGVGEQYF.

This clonotype was detected ten times or more. V gene TRBV29-1 combines with J gene TRBJ1-4; weak D call: TRBD1 (6 bases). V was clipped by 7 bases and J by 7 bases, with 16 bases between them. The germline gives CDR1 SQVTM, CDR2 ANQGSEA. The CDR3 spans 13 residues. The CDR3 bases are TGCAGCGGGGTTGACAGGTTTCGTGAAAAACTGTTTTTT. Encoded protein: CSGVDRFREKLFF.

The V gene is TRBV12-3 or TRBV12-4, the J gene TRBJ1-2; 7 bases fit TRBD1. With 6 bases clipped from V and 4 bases from J, the junction kept 11 bases outside the gene matches. The CDR3 totals 15 residues. For the CDR3, the DNA is TGTGCCAGCAGATCCGGGACAGCCAACCTCTATGGCTACACCTTC. Residues: CASRSGTANLYGYTF.

The chain uses TRBV14 and TRBJ2-7, with 8 bases aligning to TRBD1. J gave up 4 bases and V 4 bases, and 12 bases lay outside the gene matches. The CDR3 is 16 residues long. Germline lookup yields CDR1 SGHDN and CDR2 FVKESK. The CDR3 reads CASSPSPAGGLYEQYF. In nucleotides, the CDR3 is TGTGCCAGCAGCCCCTCCCCCGCAGGGGGCTTGTACGAGCAGTACTTC.

This clonotype was seen a handful of times. V and J are TRBV29-1 and TRBJ1-4; TRBD1 agrees at 7 bases. Per germline, CDR1 SQVTM and CDR2 ANQGSEA. V lost 4 bases, J lost 7 bases, and 3 bases stayed unmatched. CDR3 length: 12 amino acids. CDR3 sequence reads: CSVGQGPEKLFF. CDR3 sequence (DNA): TGCAGCGTTGGACAGGGTCCTGAAAAACTGTTTTTT.

This clonotype was observed many times. The genes are TRBV7-3 and TRBJ1-1; 9 bases fit TRBD1. Germline V gene sequence: CDR1 SGHTA, CDR2 FQGTGA. CDR3 length: 16 residues. The V segment lost 4 bases and the J segment 1 base; nucleotides outside the gene matches: 7. The CDR3 loop reads CASSSRPGQGNTEAFF. CDR3 DNA: TGTGCCAGCAGCTCAAGGCCGGGACAGGGGAACACTGAAGCTTTCTTT.

This clonotype has just a few counts. The chain combines TRBV2 with TRBJ1-6; D perhaps matches TRBD1 (6 bases). CDR3 length: 14 residues. Germline CDR1 is SNHLY and CDR2 is FYNNEI. Trimming stripped 5 bases from V and 7 bases from J, with 12 bases between. CDR3 amino acids: CASSPQGGNSPLHF. The CDR3 DNA follows: TGTGCCAGCAGTCCACAGGGTGGAAATTCACCCCTCCACTTT.

In this sample, this clonotype turned up a few times. The chain has TRBV7-9 and TRBJ2-6; either TRBD1 or TRBD2 may supply D (5 bases each). This CDR3 has 17 residues. Trimming removed 0 bases from V and 0 bases from J, with 9 bases in between. Per germline, CDR1 SEHNR and CDR2 FQNEAQ (reference sequence). The CDR3 is CASSLAGTSSGANVLTF. The DNA of the CDR3 is TGTGCCAGCAGCTTAGCAGGGACGAGCTCTGGGGCCAACGTCCTGACTTTC.